This T cell receptor beta chain comes out of a study of human T cells and chemical hapten exposure. Background on the study: Patch tests put 0.01% DPC on the upper back, read at 6 days.

TCRdb re-called the RACE reads with MiXCR, one entry per CDR3 protein. The sample carries 70,000 to 90,000 distinct CDR3 sequences, around 9.3% recorded once. The CDR3 extends over 11 amino acids. Germline V gives CDR1 MNHNY, CDR2 SVGAGI (reference sequence). Described time point: patch test 2, 6 weeks after DPC sensitization. The treatment: therapeutic diphenylcyclopropenone sensitization with weekly scalp DPC. People who gave samples had alopecia, were 18 to 70 years old, and were suitable for DPC. On this clonotype itself: One junction end does not reproduce the germline sequence, and a read error may be involved.

The specimen comprised whole blood, sampled in connection with sensitization to the hapten diphenylcyclopropenone (DPC). The clonotype originates from a woman aged 45-65 years with alopecia areata. Some clones in this sample may be carry-over from other donors' samples. The V gene is TRBV6-6, the J gene TRBJ2-7; D gene uncertain. Here the CDR3 DNA reads TGTGCCAGCAGTCACGACCTGCTCCTGCACTTC. This sequence encodes CASSHDLLLHF.